These T cell receptor beta chains were read from a single sample in a study of T cells expressing NK-cell markers. TCRdb re-called the 5' RACE reads and shows each CDR3 protein once, DNA omitted. Its clone listing holds 500,000 or so distinct CDR3 sequences. Sequencing was performed on blood T cells: a sorted CD56 or NKG2C T cell subset, CD4+ or CD8+ T cells, or bulk PBMC T cells (not recorded which). These receptors were taken from a man aged 18 to 29 in good health. Both conserved end residues are part of each CDR3. Fields, in order: J gene, V gene, CDR3 protein.

TRBJ2-7 | TRBV2 | CASRLTGDSYEQYF
TRBJ1-1 | TRBV5-1 | CASSFTAGVNTEAFF
TRBJ2-2 | TRBV28 | CASTLGGAGGELFF
TRBJ2-2 | TRBV7-8 | CASSFRAPGDTNTGELFF
TRBJ2-3 | TRBV28 | CASYRTGGVGTQYF
TRBJ2-1 | TRBV11-2 | CASSPRGSAYYNEQFF
TRBJ1-4 | TRBV7-8 | CASSLGQEREKLFF
TRBJ2-2 | TRBV3-1 | CASSPREWSGELFF
TRBJ2-1 | TRBV2 | CASIARRNEQFF
TRBJ2-4 | TRBV7-8 | CASSLAGTSGRFGAKNIQYF
TRBJ2-1 | TRBV7-8 | CASSLGAGGIANEQFF
TRBJ2-7 | TRBV20-1 | CSAGQSYHEQYF
TRBJ2-5 | TRBV4-1 | CASSQDTGQETQYF
TRBJ2-1 | TRBV7-8 | CASSLLQEVRFF
TRBJ2-7 | TRBV7-9 | CASSLLSHYEQYF
TRBJ1-2 | TRBV20-1 | CSASRDNHRGGYTF
TRBJ1-3 | TRBV20-1 | CSAIIPDRGLRDTIYF
TRBJ1-3 | TRBV7-2 | CASSSPGSATIYF
TRBJ1-1 | TRBV7-2 | CASSLGGDGYTEAFF
TRBJ2-7 | TRBV20-1 | CSASPATYEQYF
TRBJ2-2 | TRBV4-1 | CASSQGGRSGELFF
TRBJ2-3 | TRBV10-1 | CASSEFLGDLGTDTQYF
TRBJ1-5 | TRBV28 | CASSSPHQPQHF
TRBJ2-3 | TRBV5-1 | CASTAGGVDTQYF
TRBJ1-1 | TRBV5-1 | CASNPGASGTEAFF
TRBJ2-1 | TRBV9 | CASSVVGLGSQQFF
TRBJ2-7 | TRBV12-3/TRBV12-4 | CASSPRNYEQYF
TRBJ1-4 | TRBV5-6 | CASSKDRVNEKLFF
TRBJ2-5 | TRBV12-3/TRBV12-4 | CASSLGLSGSETQYF
TRBJ2-1 | TRBV5-1 | CASSLARTGAYNEQFF
TRBJ1-3 | TRBV20-1 | CSARDLDRSGNTIYF
TRBJ2-7 | TRBV4-2 | CASSQVGVGSYHYEQYF
TRBJ2-2 | TRBV2 | CASSETGSGTGELFF
TRBJ2-1 | TRBV29-1 | CSVGLTSGSNNEQFF
TRBJ1-1 | TRBV10-3 | CAISESTGTGAFF
TRBJ1-4 | TRBV5-5 | CASSPGKGNEKLFF
TRBJ2-3 | TRBV27 | CASSYRTGTGADTQYF
TRBJ1-1 | TRBV5-1 | CASREGAGTEAFF
TRBJ2-2 | TRBV11-2 | CASSRDVSGRARGGELFF
TRBJ2-1 | TRBV30 | CAWSVGSGDYNEQFF
TRBJ2-3 | TRBV18 | CASSASTGITDTQYF
TRBJ1-5 | TRBV12-3/TRBV12-4 | CASSLRDNQPQHF
TRBJ1-4 | TRBV28 | CASSKTVATNEKLFF
TRBJ2-3 | TRBV20-1 | CSARDRERGDTQYF
TRBJ2-2 | TRBV5-1 | CASSSSGGFQNTGELFF